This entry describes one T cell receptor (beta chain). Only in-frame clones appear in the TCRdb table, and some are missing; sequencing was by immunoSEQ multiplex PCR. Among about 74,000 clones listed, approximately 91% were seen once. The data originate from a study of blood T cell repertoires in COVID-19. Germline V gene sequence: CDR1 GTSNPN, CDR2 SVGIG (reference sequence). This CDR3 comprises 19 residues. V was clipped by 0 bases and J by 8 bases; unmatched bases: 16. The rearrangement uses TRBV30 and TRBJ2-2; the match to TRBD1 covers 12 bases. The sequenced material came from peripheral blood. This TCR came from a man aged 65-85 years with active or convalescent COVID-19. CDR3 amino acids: CAWSVLGFGTGGREGELFF. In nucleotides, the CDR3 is TGTGCCTGGAGTGTCCTCGGGTTCGGGACAGGGGGCCGTGAGGGGGAGCTGTTTTTT.